Here is one T cell receptor beta chain with its context. Antigen: not known. The CDR3 runs to 13 residues. The V gene lost 5 bases and the J gene lost 0 bases, with 7 bases spanning the gap. Per the germline V gene, CDR1 is MNHEY and CDR2 is SMNVEV (reference sequence). This table comes from immunoSEQ multiplex PCR, and its TCRdb copy is limited to in-frame clones, with some not included. This sample yields tens of thousands of clones, of which less than 80% are seen a single time; under 9.5% belongs to the top ten. The data were obtained in a study of cytotoxic CD8 clonotypes in ibrutinib-treated CLL. Study overall: Overall, around 25 responses were partial and 2 complete; following median about 70 months, roughly 15 patients stayed remitted and some 12 progressed. Study conclusions and caveats: Baseline levels of clonality went above those of age-matched healthy donors and moved with circulating CD8+ T-cell counts.

Here the sequenced sample was PBMCs, taken before ibrutinib treatment. The chain has TRBV27 and TRBJ1-1; D gene ambiguous. The receptor's source is a human donor with chronic lymphocytic leukemia. As DNA, the CDR3 is TGTGCCAGCAGTGGAATTATGAACACTGAAGCTTTCTTT. Its protein is CASSGIMNTEAFF.